These 10 T cell receptor beta chains came from one sample sequenced in a study of cytomegalovirus exposure and HLA in healthy donors. PCR was performed using 60 Vbeta and 13 Jbeta primers. The method was immunoSEQ multiplex PCR; TCRdb's version includes in-frame clones alone and lacks a portion of them. The repertoire holds 150,000 to 200,000 clones, with 60% to 80% as singletons. Source material: PBMCs. These receptors all come from a woman aged 40 to 49 in good health and CMV-seronegative.

V and J are TRBV6-5 and TRBJ1-6; 8 bases are shared with TRBD1. Germline V lookup: CDR1 MNHEY, CDR2 SVGAGI. The CDR3 consists of 15 residues. J was trimmed by 7 bases and V by 7 bases; bases with no gene match: 9. CDR3 sequence: CASNKGQAPNSPLHF. The CDR3 nucleotides are TGTGCCAGCAATAAGGGACAGGCCCCCAATTCACCCCTCCACTTT.

The chain combines TRBV18 with TRBJ2-7; 7 positions match TRBD1. V trimming: 1 base; J trimming: 1 base; junction bases outside the gene matches: 4. This CDR3 region has 15 residues. Germline V gene lookup returns CDR1 KGHSH and CDR2 LQKENI. The CDR3 protein is CASSPRQGISYEQYF. The CDR3 region has the DNA TGTGCCAGCTCACCACGACAGGGAATATCCTACGAGCAGTACTTC.

The CDR3 reads CASSQDIQGGTNVLTF. CDR3 coding DNA: TGCGCCAGCAGCCAAGATATACAGGGGGGTACCAACGTCCTGACTTTC. The chain combines TRBV4-3 with TRBJ2-6; 8 nucleotides agree with TRBD1. The J segment lost 8 bases and the V segment lost 0 bases, leaving 6 bases of the junction unmatched. The V gene's germline CDR1 is LGHNA and CDR2 YSLEER. The CDR3 length is 16 residues.

By sample fraction, this clone is medium-sized. CDR3 amino acids: CASRQTGSPEKLFF. The CDR3 coding sequence is TGTGCCAGCAGACAAACAGGGTCCCCCGAAAAACTGTTTTTT. The chain links TRBV6-5 to TRBJ1-4; D is perhaps TRBD1 (6 bases). V dropped 6 bases and J dropped 8 bases, with 16 bases sitting between them. The germline gives CDR1 MNHEY, CDR2 SVGAGI. The CDR3 length is 14 residues.

The chain combines TRBV7-2 with TRBJ2-7; D might be TRBD2 (7 bases). The CDR3 totals 15 residues. Germline V gives CDR1 SGHTA, CDR2 FQGNSA. Trimming removed 1 base at V and 3 bases at J, with 13 bases between. The CDR3 DNA follows: TGTGCCAGCAGCTTAGGGGGGCTAGCGGACTACGAGCAGTACTTC. Its protein product is CASSLGGLADYEQYF. Drawing the rest from reference TRBV7-2 and TRBJ2-7, the complete variable domain is GAGVSQSPSNKVTEKGKDVELRCDPISGHTALYWYRQSLGQGLEFLIYFQGNSAPDKSGLPSDRFSAERTGGSVSTLTIQRTQQEDSAVYLCASSLGGLADYEQYFGPGTRLTVT.

The chain is built from TRBV28 and TRBJ1-1; D perhaps matches TRBD1 (5 bases). The V end lost 2 bases, the J end lost 0 bases, and 7 bases lay between the germline ends. The CDR3 runs 14 residues. Germline V gene sequence: CDR1 MDHEN, CDR2 SYDVKM. The CDR3 region has the DNA TGTGCCAGCAGTTTACCAGGGATGAACACTGAAGCTTTCTTT. Its protein product is CASSLPGMNTEAFF.

This chain joins TRBV11-3 and TRBJ2-5; 12 positions agree with TRBD2. CDR3 length: 16 residues. From germline, CDR1 is SGHNT and CDR2 YENEEA. The V segment lost 10 bases and the J segment 5 bases; nucleotides outside the gene matches: 14. The CDR3 sequence is CAIPLPGLAGGETQYF. In DNA form, the CDR3 reads TGTGCCATCCCTCTCCCGGGACTAGCGGGCGGGGAGACCCAGTACTTC.

This clone was seen a handful of times. The chain couples TRBV11-2 to TRBJ2-2; TRBD2 matches at 8 bases. CDR1 is SGHAT and CDR2 is FQNNGV in the germline V gene. Trimming at V came to 1 base and at J to 4 bases, leaving 8 bases not matched to a gene. The CDR3 contains 17 residues. CDR3 sequence (DNA): TGTGCCAGCAGCTTAGGTGCTAGCGGGTACGGCACCGGGGAGCTGTTTTTT. Residues: CASSLGASGYGTGELFF.

This sequence joins TRBV5-6 and TRBJ2-2; 8 bases align to TRBD2. The CDR3 loop spans 17 amino acids. Germline assignment: CDR1 SGHDT and CDR2 YYEEEE. The trim removed 2 bases at V and 0 bases at J, leaving 6 bases unmatched. The CDR3 loop is CASSFPPGGPNTGELFF. The CDR3 region has the DNA TGTGCCAGCAGCTTTCCTCCGGGAGGGCCGAACACCGGGGAGCTGTTTTTT.

The chain joins TRBV7-9 to TRBJ1-1, with 7 bases matching TRBD1. This CDR3 is 13 amino acids long. Germline V CDR1 and CDR2: SEHNR, FQNEAQ (reference sequence). V was clipped by 5 bases and J by 7 bases; unmatched bases: 7. DNA for the CDR3: TGTGCCAGCAGCCCAGGGGGGATAATTGAAGCTTTCTTT. Translated: CASSPGGIIEAFF.